The clone carrying this TCR beta chain has only one observation. Its antigen is undetermined. These data come from a study of cytomegalovirus exposure and HLA in healthy donors. Primers included in the PCR were 60 Vbeta and 13 Jbeta primers. Repertoires were generated with immunoSEQ multiplex PCR, while TCRdb's copy carries only in-frame clones and drops some. The top ten hold roughly 2% of the sample, which has approximately 280,000 clones, about 90% seen once. Trimming stripped 8 bases from V and 5 bases from J, with 10 bases between. Looked up from germline, CDR1 is ENHRY and CDR2 is SYGVKD. The CDR3 runs to 11 residues. General study results and limits: For TCR beta chains, V- and J-gene trimming was later linked to a missense DCLRE1C variant.

The chain has TRBV10-3 and TRBJ2-7, with D perhaps matching TRBD2 (6 bases). The specimen was PBMCs. This sequence was found in a woman younger than 30 in good health and CMV-seronegative. CDR3 sequence (DNA): TGTGCCATCCGAGGAGGGAACGAGCAGTACTTC. Translated: CAIRGGNEQYF.